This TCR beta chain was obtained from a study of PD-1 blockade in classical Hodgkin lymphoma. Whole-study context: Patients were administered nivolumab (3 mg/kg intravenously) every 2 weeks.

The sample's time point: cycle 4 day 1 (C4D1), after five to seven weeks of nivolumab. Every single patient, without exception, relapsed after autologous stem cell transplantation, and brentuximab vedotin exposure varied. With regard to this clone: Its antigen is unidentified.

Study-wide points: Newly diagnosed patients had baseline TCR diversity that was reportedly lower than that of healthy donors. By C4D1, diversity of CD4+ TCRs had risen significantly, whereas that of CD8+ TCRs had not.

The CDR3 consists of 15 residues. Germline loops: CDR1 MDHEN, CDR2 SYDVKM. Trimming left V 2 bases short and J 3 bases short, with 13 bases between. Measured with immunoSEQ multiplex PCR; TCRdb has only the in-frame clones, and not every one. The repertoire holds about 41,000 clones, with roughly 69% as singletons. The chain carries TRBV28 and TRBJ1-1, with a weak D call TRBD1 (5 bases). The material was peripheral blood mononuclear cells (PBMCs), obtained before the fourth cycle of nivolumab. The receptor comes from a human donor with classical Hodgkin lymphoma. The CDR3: CASSLLRGPYTEAFF. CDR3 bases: TGTGCCAGCAGTTTACTTAGGGGCCCTTACACTGAAGCTTTCTTT. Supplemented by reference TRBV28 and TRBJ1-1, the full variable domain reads DVKVTQSSRYLVKRTGEKVFLECVQDMDHENMFWYRQDPGLGLRLIYFSYDVKMKEKGDIPEGYSVSREKKERFSLILESASTNQTSMYLCASSLLRGPYTEAFFGQGTRLTVV.